This T cell receptor (beta chain) comes out of a study of T cell changes during pregnancy in multiple sclerosis. Measured with immunoSEQ multiplex PCR; TCRdb has only the in-frame clones, and not every one. The sample lists around 53,000 clones; around 93% were seen once. The length of the CDR3 is 16 residues. J gave up 0 bases and V 4 bases, and 6 bases lay outside the gene matches. Germline-derived CDR1 and CDR2 are MNHEY and SVGAGI. The receptor comes from a female donor with multiple sclerosis, enrolled in a pregnancy study. This sequence joins TRBV6-5 and TRBJ2-1; 7 bases line up with TRBD1. The sequences come from CD4+ T cells from peripheral blood mononuclear cells, collected after pregnancy. This chain's CDR3 is CASSSKGASSYNEQFF. In DNA form, the CDR3 reads TGTGCCAGCAGTTCGAAGGGGGCAAGCTCCTACAATGAGCAGTTCTTC.